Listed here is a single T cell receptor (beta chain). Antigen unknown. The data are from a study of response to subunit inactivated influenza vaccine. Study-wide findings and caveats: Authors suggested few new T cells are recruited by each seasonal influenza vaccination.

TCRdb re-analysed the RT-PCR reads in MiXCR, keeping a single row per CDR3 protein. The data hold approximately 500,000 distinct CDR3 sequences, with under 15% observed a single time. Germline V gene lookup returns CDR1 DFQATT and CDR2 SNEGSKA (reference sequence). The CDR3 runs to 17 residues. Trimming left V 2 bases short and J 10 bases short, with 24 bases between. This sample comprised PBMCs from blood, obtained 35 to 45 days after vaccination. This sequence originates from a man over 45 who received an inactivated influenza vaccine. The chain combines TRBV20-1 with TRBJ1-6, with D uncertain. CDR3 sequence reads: CSARPIPGSAGGSPLHF. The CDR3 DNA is TGCAGTGCTAGACCAATTCCAGGCTCGGCTGGCGGGTCACCCCTCCACTTT.